This T cell receptor (beta chain) was recovered during a study of CD8 T cells in Susac syndrome. General study points: Susac CD8+ cells expanded clonally the most in TEMRA cells and in active patients.

Roughly 0.5 to 1 ug RNA was reverse transcribed with random hexamers. Across 54 Vbeta and 13 Jbeta, immunoSEQ multiplex PCR amplified TCR beta CDR3. MiXCR was run by TCRdb on the immunoSEQ multiplex PCR reads, yielding one entry per CDR3 protein. The table records 200,000 or so distinct CDR3 sequences, just under 95% of them present only once. The CDR3 is 16 amino acids. The V end was cut by 3 bases, the J end by 0 bases, with 11 bases between. CDR1 SEHNR and CDR2 FQNEAQ come from the germline V gene (reference sequence). Note on this clonotype: Its target is unknown.

The source material was CD8+ T cells from PBMCs. V is TRBV7-9 and J is TRBJ1-4; D gene ambiguous. This TCR was recovered from a human donor with Susac syndrome. The CDR3: CASSFPTESTNEKLFF. The DNA for the CDR3 is TGTGCCAGCAGCTTCCCGACGGAATCAACTAATGAAAAACTGTTTTTT.